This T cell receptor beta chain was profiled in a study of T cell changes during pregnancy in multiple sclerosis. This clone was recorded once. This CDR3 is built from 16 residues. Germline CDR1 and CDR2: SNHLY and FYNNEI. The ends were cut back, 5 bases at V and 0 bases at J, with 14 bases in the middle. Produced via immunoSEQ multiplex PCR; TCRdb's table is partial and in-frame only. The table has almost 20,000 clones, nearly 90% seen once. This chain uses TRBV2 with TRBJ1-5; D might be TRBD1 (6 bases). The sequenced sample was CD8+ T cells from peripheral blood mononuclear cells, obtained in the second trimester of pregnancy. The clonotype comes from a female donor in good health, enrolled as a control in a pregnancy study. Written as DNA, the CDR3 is TGTGCCAGCAGTCCTGACAGGACAAGTAGCAATCAGCCCCAGCATTTT. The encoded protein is CASSPDRTSSNQPQHF.